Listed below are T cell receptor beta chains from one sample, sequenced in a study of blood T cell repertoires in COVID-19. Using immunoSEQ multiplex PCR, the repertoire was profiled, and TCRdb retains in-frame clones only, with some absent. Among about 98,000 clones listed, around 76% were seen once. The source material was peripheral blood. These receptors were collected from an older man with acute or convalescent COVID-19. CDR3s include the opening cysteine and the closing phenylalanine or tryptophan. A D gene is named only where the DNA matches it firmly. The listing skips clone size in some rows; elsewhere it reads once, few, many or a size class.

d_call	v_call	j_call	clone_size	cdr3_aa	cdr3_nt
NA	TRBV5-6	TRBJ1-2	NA	CASNTQGSDGYTF	TGTGCCAGCAACACACAGGGTAGCGATGGCTACACCTTC
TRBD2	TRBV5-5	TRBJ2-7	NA	CASSSALAGGPRYEQYF	TGTGCCAGCAGCTCCGCCCTAGCGGGAGGGCCCCGGTACGAGCAGTACTTC
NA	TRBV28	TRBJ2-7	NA	CASSFSSNRFYEQYF	TGTGCCAGCAGTTTTTCCTCAAACAGGTTCTACGAGCAGTACTTC
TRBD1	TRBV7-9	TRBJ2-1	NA	CASSRGQGAKNEQFF	TGTGCCAGCAGCCGAGGACAGGGGGCGAAAAATGAGCAGTTCTTC
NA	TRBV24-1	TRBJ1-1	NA	CATSDPKRNTEAFF	TGTGCCACCAGTGATCCGAAGAGGAACACTGAAGCTTTCTTT
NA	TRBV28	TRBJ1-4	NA	CASSLSRGEDGEKLFF	TGTGCCAGCAGTCTGTCCCGAGGAGAGGATGGTGAAAAACTGTTTTTT
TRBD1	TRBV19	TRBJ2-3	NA	CASSTRTGFTDTQYF	TGTGCCAGTAGTACACGGACAGGCTTCACAGATACGCAGTATTTT
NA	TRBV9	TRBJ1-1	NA	CASSPGRGRFTEAFF	TGTGCCAGCAGCCCAGGGAGGGGGAGGTTCACTGAAGCTTTCTTT
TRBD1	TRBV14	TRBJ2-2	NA	CASSQYRGTGTGELFF	TGTGCCAGCAGCCAGTACAGGGGGACGGGCACCGGGGAGCTGTTTTTT
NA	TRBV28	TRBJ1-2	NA	CASTSNYGYTF	TGTGCCAGCACGAGTAACTATGGCTACACCTTC
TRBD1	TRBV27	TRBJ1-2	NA	CASGGFRPGGNYGYTF	TGTGCCAGCGGGGGGTTTAGGCCAGGGGGAAACTATGGCTACACCTTC
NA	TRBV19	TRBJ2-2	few	CASSVTGIPGELFF	TGTGCCAGTAGTGTCACAGGGATCCCCGGGGAGCTGTTTTTT
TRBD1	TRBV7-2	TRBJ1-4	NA	CASSTRQGWDEKLFF	TGTGCCAGCAGCACCAGACAGGGGTGGGATGAAAAACTGTTTTTT
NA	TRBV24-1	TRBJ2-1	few	CATSDLPDNEQFF	TGTGCCACCAGTGATTTGCCAGACAATGAGCAGTTCTTC
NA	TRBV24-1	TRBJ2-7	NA	CATSDFGRVGQYF	TGTGCCACCAGTGATTTCGGTCGGGTAGGGCAGTACTTC
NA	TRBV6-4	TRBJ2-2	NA	CASSDSKGVNTGELFF	TGTGCCAGCAGTGACTCGAAAGGGGTGAACACCGGGGAGCTGTTTTTT
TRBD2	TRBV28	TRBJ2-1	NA	CASGPLAGWDNEQFF	TGTGCCAGCGGCCCGCTAGCGGGATGGGACAATGAGCAGTTCTTC
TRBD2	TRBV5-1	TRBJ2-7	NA	CASSYLGLANYEQYF	TGCGCCAGCAGCTACCTGGGACTAGCGAACTACGAGCAGTACTTC
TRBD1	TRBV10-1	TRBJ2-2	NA	CASGTGGTGELFF	TGCGCCAGCGGGACAGGGGGAACCGGGGAGCTGTTTTTT
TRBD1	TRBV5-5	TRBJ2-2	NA	CASNRAQGNAGELFF	TGTGCCAGCAACCGCGCACAGGGGAACGCCGGGGAGCTGTTTTTT
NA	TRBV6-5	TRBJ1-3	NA	CASRNQGGNTIYF	TGTGCCAGCAGAAATCAGGGGGGAAACACCATATATTTT
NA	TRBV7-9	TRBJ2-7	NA	CASSLRTRGQGNEQYF	TGTGCCAGCAGCTTAAGGACCCGGGGTCAAGGGAACGAGCAGTACTTC
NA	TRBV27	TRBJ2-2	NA	CASSLTYTGELFF	TGTGCCAGCAGTTTAACATACACCGGGGAGCTGTTTTTT
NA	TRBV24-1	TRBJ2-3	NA	CATSDLPGSTDTQYF	TGTGCCACCAGTGATTTGCCGGGTAGCACAGATACGCAGTATTTT
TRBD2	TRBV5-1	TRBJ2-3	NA	CASSPGTSGTSTDTQYF	TGCGCCAGCAGCCCCGGGACTAGCGGCACTAGCACAGATACGCAGTATTTT
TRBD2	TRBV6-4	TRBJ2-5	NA	CASSGTSGTSQNQTQYF	TGTGCCAGCAGCGGGACTAGCGGGACTTCTCAAAACCAGACCCAGTACTTC
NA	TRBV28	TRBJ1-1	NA	CASSLRVQNTEAFF	TGTGCCAGCAGTCTCCGGGTCCAGAACACTGAAGCTTTCTTT
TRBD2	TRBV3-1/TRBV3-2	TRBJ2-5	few	CASSHMGRGGETQYF	TGTGCCAGCAGCCATATGGGGCGGGGGGGAGAGACCCAGTACTTC
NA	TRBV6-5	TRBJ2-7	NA	CASMRAAFYEQYF	TGTGCCAGCATGAGGGCTGCGTTCTACGAGCAGTACTTC
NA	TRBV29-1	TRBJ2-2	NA	CSVAFLAGNTGELFF	TGCAGCGTTGCCTTTTTGGCGGGGAACACCGGGGAGCTGTTTTTT
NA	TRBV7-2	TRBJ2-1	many	CASSHYGTLRRNEQFF	TGTGCCAGCAGCCACTACGGGACTCTTCGGCGCAATGAGCAGTTCTTC
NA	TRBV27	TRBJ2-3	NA	CASSPPVGVSGRTDTQYF	TGTGCCAGCAGTCCCCCTGTAGGGGTGTCGGGTCGCACAGATACGCAGTATTTT
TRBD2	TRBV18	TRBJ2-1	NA	CASSPRLAGASYNEQFF	TGTGCCAGCTCACCGAGACTAGCGGGAGCCTCCTACAATGAGCAGTTCTTC
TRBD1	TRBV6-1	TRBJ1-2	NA	CASSEIQGSGYTF	TGTGCCAGCAGTGAAATACAGGGGAGCGGCTACACCTTC
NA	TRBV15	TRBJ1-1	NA	CATSKGLGNTEAFF	TGTGCCACCAGCAAAGGACTGGGGAACACTGAAGCTTTCTTT
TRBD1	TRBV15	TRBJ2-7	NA	CATSRGDREYEQYF	TGTGCCACCAGCAGAGGGGACAGGGAATACGAGCAGTACTTC
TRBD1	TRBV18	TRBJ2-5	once	CASSPKDRVVETQYF	TGTGCCAGCTCACCGAAGGACAGGGTAGTGGAGACCCAGTACTTC
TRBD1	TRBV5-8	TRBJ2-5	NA	CASSAGMGQKQETQYF	TGTGCCAGCAGCGCCGGAATGGGACAGAAGCAAGAGACCCAGTACTTC
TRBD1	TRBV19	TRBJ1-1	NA	CATATRGRKDEAFF	TGTGCCACCGCTACCAGGGGGCGCAAGGATGAAGCTTTCTTT
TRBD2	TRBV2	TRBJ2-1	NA	CASSDGIAGDNEQFF	TGTGCCAGCAGTGACGGAATAGCGGGGGACAATGAGCAGTTCTTC
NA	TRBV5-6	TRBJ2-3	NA	CASSLGQFNTQYF	TGTGCCAGCAGCTTGGGACAGTTTAATACGCAGTATTTT
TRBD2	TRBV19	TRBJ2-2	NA	CASSTRTSGDTGELFF	TGTGCCAGTAGTACCCGGACTAGCGGGGACACCGGGGAGCTGTTTTTT
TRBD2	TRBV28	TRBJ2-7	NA	CASSRGGREQYF	TGTGCCAGCAGCCGCGGCGGGAGGGAGCAGTACTTC
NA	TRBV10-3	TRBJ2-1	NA	CAISPLKNHEQFF	TGTGCCATCAGCCCTCTAAAAAACCATGAGCAGTTCTTC
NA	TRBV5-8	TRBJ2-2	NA	CASSSNRLGSGELFF	TGTGCCAGCAGCTCCAACAGGCTGGGATCCGGGGAGCTGTTTTTT
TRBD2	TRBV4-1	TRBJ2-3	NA	CASSQPGLGRDTQYF	TGCGCCAGCAGCCAACCCGGACTAGGGAGGGATACGCAGTATTTT
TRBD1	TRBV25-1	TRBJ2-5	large	CASSERGHQETQYF	TGTGCCAGCAGTGAAAGGGGGCACCAAGAGACCCAGTACTTC
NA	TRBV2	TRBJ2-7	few	CASTSRDEQYF	TGTGCCAGCACGAGTAGAGACGAGCAGTACTTC
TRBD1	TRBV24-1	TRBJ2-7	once	CATTSGQGGSYEQYF	TGTGCCACCACCTCCGGACAGGGTGGGTCCTACGAGCAGTACTTC
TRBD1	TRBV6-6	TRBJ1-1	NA	CASRQPGQRNTEAFF	TGTGCCAGCAGACAACCGGGACAGAGAAACACTGAAGCTTTCTTT
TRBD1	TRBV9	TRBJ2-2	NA	CASSVVGQGVGELFF	TGTGCCAGCAGCGTAGTGGGACAGGGGGTCGGGGAGCTGTTTTTT
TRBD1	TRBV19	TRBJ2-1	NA	CASSPNGQGAVHEQFF	TGTGCCAGTAGTCCGAACGGACAGGGGGCGGTCCATGAGCAGTTCTTC
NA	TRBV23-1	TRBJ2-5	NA	CASSPRGCILSETQYF	TGCGCCAGCAGCCCTCGTGGCTGTATCCTTTCGGAGACCCAGTACTTC
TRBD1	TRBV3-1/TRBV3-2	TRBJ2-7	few	CASSRQTGPPYEQYF	TGTGCCAGCAGCCGTCAGACAGGGCCTCCCTACGAGCAGTACTTC
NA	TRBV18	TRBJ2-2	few	CASSPKGISGELFF	TGTGCCAGCTCACCAAAGGGGATCTCCGGGGAGCTGTTTTTT
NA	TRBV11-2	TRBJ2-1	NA	CASSSGQTYNEQFF	TGTGCCAGCAGTTCGGGACAAACCTACAATGAGCAGTTCTTC